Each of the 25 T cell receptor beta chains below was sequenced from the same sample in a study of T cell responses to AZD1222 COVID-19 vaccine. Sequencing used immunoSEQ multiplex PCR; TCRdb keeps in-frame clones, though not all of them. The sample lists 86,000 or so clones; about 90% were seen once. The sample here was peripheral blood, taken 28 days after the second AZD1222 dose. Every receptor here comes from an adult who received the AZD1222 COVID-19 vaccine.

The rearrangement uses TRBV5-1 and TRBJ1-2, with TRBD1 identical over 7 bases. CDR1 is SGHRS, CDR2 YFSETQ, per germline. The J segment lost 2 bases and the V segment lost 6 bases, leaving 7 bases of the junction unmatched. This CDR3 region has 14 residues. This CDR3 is CASTPGTDNYGYTF. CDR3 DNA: TGCGCCAGCACCCCCGGGACAGACAACTATGGCTACACCTTC.

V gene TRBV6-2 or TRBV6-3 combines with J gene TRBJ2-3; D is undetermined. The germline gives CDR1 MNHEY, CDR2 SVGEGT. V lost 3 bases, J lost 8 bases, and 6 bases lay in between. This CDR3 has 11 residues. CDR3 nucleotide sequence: TGTGCCAGCAGTTATGGTGCTACGCAGTATTTT. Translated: CASSYGATQYF.

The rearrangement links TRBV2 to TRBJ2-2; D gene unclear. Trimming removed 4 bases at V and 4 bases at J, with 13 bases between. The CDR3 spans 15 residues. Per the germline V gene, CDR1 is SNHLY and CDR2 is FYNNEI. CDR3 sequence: CASSGARTPTGELFF. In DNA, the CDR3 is TGTGCCAGCAGTGGAGCCAGAACCCCCACCGGGGAGCTGTTTTTT.

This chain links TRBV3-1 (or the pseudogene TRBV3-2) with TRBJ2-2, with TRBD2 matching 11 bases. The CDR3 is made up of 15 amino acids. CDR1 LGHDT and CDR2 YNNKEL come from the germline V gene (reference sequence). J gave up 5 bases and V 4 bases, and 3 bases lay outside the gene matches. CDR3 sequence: CASSPRTSGTGELFF. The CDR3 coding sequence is TGTGCCAGCAGCCCCCGGACTAGCGGGACCGGGGAGCTGTTTTTT.

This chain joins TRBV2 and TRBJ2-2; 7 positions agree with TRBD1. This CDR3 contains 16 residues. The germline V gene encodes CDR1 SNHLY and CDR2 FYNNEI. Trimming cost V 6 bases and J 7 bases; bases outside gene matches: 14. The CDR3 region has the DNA TGTGCCAGCAGGCCTCCTCAGACAGGGTCCAGCGGGGAGCTGTTTTTT. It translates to CASRPPQTGSSGELFF.

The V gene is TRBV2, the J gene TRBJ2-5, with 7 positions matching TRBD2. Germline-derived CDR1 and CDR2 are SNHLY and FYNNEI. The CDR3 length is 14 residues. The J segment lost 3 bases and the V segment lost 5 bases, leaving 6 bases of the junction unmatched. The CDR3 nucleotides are TGTGCCAGCAGTCTTACTAGCGCCGAAGAGACCCAGTACTTC. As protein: CASSLTSAEETQYF.

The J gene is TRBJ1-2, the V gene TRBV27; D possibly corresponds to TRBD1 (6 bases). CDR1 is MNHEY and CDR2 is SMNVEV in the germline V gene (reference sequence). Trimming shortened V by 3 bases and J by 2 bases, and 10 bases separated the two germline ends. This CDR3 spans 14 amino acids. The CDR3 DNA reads TGTGCCAGCAGTTTCAGGGGAGGGAACTATGGCTACACCTTC. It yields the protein CASSFRGGNYGYTF.

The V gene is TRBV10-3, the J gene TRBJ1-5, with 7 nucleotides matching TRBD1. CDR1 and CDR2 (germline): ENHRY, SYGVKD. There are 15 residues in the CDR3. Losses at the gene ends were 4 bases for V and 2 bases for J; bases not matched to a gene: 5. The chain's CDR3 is CAISGGTVGNQPQHF. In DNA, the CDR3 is TGTGCCATCAGTGGCGGGACAGTAGGCAATCAGCCCCAGCATTTT.

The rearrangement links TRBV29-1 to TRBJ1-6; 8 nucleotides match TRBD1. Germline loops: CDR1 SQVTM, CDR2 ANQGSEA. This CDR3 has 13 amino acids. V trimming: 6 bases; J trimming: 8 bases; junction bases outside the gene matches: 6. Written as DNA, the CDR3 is TGCAGCGTCGCGGACAGGGCTGATTCACCCCTCCACTTT. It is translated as CSVADRADSPLHF.

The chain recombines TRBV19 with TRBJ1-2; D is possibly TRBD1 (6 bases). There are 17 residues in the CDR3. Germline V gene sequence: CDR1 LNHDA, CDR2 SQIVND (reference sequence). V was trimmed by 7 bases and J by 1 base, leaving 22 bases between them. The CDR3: CASTWTVASAGNYGYTF. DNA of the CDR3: TGTGCCAGTACCTGGACAGTGGCCTCGGCGGGTAACTATGGCTACACCTTC. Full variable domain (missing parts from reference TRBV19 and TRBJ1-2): DGGITQSPKYLFRKEGQNVTLSCEQNLNHDAMYWYRQDPGQGLRLIYYSQIVNDFQKGDIAEGYSVSREKKESFPLTVTSAQKNPTAFYLCASTWTVASAGNYGYTFGSGTRLTVV.

CDR3 DNA sequence: TGTGCCAGCAGTGGGACAGGGGGTTCGGGACAGCCCCAGCATTTT. Protein product: CASSGTGGSGQPQHF. V gene TRBV27 combines with J gene TRBJ1-5, with 11 bases lining up with TRBD1. From germline, CDR1 is MNHEY and CDR2 SMNVEV (reference sequence). The V gene end was trimmed by 5 bases and the J gene end by 7 bases; junction bases not matched to a gene: 7. The CDR3 is made up of 15 amino acids.

CDR3 nucleotide sequence: TGTGCCAGCAGGCAAACAGGGACCAACTATGGCTACACCTTC. Its protein is CASRQTGTNYGYTF. The chain recombines TRBV28 with TRBJ1-2, with a possible D match to TRBD1 (6 bases). The V end lost 6 bases, the J end lost 2 bases, and 13 bases lay between the germline ends. The CDR3 runs to 14 residues. Germline loops: CDR1 MDHEN, CDR2 SYDVKM.

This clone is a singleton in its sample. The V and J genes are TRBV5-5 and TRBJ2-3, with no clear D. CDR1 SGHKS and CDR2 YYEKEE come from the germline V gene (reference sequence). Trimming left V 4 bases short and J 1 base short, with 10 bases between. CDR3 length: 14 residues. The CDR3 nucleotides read TGTGCCAGCAGCCCCCAGCTAGGCACAGATACGCAGTATTTT. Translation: CASSPQLGTDTQYF.

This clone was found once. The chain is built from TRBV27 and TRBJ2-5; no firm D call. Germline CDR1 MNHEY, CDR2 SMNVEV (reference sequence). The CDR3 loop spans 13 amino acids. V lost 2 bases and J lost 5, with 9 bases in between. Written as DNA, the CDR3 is TGTGCCAGCAGTTTACGCGGATGGGAGACCCAGTACTTC. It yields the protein CASSLRGWETQYF.

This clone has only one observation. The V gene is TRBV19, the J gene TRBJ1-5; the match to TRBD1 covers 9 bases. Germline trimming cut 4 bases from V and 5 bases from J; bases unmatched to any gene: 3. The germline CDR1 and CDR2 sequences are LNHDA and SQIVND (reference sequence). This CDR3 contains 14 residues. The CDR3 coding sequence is TGTGCCAGTAGTACCCGGGACAGGGATCAGCCCCAGCATTTT. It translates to CASSTRDRDQPQHF. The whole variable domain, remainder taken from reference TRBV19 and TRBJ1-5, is DGGITQSPKYLFRKEGQNVTLSCEQNLNHDAMYWYRQDPGQGLRLIYYSQIVNDFQKGDIAEGYSVSREKKESFPLTVTSAQKNPTAFYLCASSTRDRDQPQHFGDGTRLSIL.

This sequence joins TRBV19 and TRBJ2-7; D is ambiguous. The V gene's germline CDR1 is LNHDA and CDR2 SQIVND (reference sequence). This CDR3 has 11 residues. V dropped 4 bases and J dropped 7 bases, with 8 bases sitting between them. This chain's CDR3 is CASSSGPEQYF. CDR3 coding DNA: TGTGCCAGTAGTAGCGGACCGGAGCAGTACTTC.

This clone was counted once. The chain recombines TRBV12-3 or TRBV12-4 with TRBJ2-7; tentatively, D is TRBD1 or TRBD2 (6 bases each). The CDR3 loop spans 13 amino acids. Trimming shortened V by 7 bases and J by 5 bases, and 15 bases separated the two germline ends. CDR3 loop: CASTLRGDHEQYF. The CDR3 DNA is TGTGCCAGCACCCTGAGGGGGGACCACGAGCAGTACTTC.

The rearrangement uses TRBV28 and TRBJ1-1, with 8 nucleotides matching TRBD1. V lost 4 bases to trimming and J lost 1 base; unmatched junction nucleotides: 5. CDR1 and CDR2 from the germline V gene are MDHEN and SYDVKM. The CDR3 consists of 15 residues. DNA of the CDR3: TGTGCCAGCAGTTCGCCGGACAGGGCGAACACTGAAGCTTTCTTT. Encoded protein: CASSSPDRANTEAFF.

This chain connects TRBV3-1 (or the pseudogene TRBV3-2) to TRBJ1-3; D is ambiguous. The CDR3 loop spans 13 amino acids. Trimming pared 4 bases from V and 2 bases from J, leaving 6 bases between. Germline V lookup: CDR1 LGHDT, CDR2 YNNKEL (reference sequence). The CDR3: CASSLTTGNTIYF. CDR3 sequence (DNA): TGTGCCAGCAGCCTGACGACTGGAAACACCATATATTTT.

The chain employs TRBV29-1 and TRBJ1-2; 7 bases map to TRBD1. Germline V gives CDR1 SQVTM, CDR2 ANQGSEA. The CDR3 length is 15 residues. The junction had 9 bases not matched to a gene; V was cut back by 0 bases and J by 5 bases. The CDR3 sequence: CSVEDSGGGGYGYTF. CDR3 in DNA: TGCAGCGTTGAAGATTCAGGAGGGGGCGGGTATGGCTACACCTTC.

The CDR3 DNA is TGTGCCAGCAGCAAACAGGGCGGGTTCGGCTACACCTTC. Amino acid sequence: CASSKQGGFGYTF. This chain links TRBV27 with TRBJ1-2; D is perhaps TRBD1 (6 bases). From germline, CDR1 is MNHEY and CDR2 SMNVEV (reference sequence). This CDR3 has 13 amino acids. The V end was cut by 6 bases, the J end by 8 bases, with 16 bases between.

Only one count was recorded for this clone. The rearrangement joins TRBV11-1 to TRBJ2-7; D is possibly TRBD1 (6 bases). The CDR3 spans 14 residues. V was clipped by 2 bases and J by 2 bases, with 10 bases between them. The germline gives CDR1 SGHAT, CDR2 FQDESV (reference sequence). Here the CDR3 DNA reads TGTGCCAGCAGCTTAAACAGGGTAACCTACGAGCAGTACTTC. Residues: CASSLNRVTYEQYF.

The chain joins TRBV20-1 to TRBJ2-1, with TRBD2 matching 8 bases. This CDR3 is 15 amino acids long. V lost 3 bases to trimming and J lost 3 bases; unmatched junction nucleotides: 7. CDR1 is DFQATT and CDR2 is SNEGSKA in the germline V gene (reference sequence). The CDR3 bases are TGCAGTGCTAGTGCGGGGGGCAGGGGCTACAATGAGCAGTTCTTC. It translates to CSASAGGRGYNEQFF.

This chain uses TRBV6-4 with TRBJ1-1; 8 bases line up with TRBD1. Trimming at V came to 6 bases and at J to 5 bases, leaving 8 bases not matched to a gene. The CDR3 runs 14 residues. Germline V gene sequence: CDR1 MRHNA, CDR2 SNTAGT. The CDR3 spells CASRDRESGTEAFF. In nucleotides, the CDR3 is TGTGCCAGCAGGGACAGGGAATCGGGGACTGAAGCTTTCTTT.

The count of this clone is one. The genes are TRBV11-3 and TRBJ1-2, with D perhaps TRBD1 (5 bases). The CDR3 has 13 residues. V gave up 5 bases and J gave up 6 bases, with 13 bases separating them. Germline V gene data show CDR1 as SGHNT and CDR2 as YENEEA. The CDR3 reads CASSSRWGDGYTF. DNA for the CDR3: TGTGCCAGCAGCAGTCGGTGGGGGGATGGCTACACCTTC.